These T cell receptor beta chains were read from a single sample in a study of persistence of HIV-infected CD4 T cells. Their recognized antigens are unknown. TCRdb's copy holds only in-frame clones and misses some; the assay was immunoSEQ multiplex PCR. The table records 35,000 to 40,000 clones, roughly 80% of them present only once. The sequencing used CD4+ T cells sorted from PBMCs after 18-hour stimulation, collected from a patient who received antiretroviral therapy. These receptors originate from an adult man with HIV who was CMV-seropositive. The CDR3 runs from the conserved cysteine through the conserved F or W. For some rows the clone size is stated as once, few or many, or as a class when expanded; others skip it.

j_call: TRBJ1-1
v_call: TRBV3-1/TRBV3-2
clone_size: once
cdr3_length: 15
cdr3_aa: CASSRSEGANTEAFF

j_call: TRBJ1-6
v_call: TRBV18
clone_size: few
cdr3_length: 18
cdr3_aa: CASSPSLAGGGENSPLHF

j_call: TRBJ1-1
v_call: TRBV6-5
clone_size: NA
cdr3_length: 14
cdr3_aa: CAIKPRGQNTEAFF

j_call: TRBJ2-2
v_call: TRBV3-1/TRBV3-2
clone_size: NA
cdr3_length: 17
cdr3_aa: CASSQGSWGIRTGELFF

j_call: TRBJ2-7
v_call: TRBV27
clone_size: NA
cdr3_length: 15
cdr3_aa: CASRNRQGGRYEQYF

j_call: TRBJ1-1
v_call: TRBV5-5
clone_size: NA
cdr3_length: 14
cdr3_aa: CASSLSTGSDEAFF

j_call: TRBJ2-5
v_call: TRBV5-4
clone_size: NA
cdr3_length: 15
cdr3_aa: CASTLGTAFQETQYF

j_call: TRBJ1-1
v_call: TRBV5-1
clone_size: NA
cdr3_length: 15
cdr3_aa: CASSLAGTGDTEAFF

j_call: TRBJ2-1
v_call: TRBV9
clone_size: NA
cdr3_length: 15
cdr3_aa: CASSVDGGTNNEQFF

j_call: TRBJ1-1
v_call: TRBV11-3
clone_size: once
cdr3_length: 13
cdr3_aa: CASSQDVNTEAFF

j_call: TRBJ2-1
v_call: TRBV28
clone_size: NA
cdr3_length: 12
cdr3_aa: CASSPQVREQFF

j_call: TRBJ1-6
v_call: TRBV18
clone_size: NA
cdr3_length: 16
cdr3_aa: CASYRDTGVHNSPLHF

j_call: TRBJ2-7
v_call: TRBV28
clone_size: once
cdr3_length: 14
cdr3_aa: CASSFPGSSYEQYF

j_call: TRBJ2-3
v_call: TRBV24-1
clone_size: once
cdr3_length: 16
cdr3_aa: CATSGSGSRVSDTQYF

j_call: TRBJ2-7
v_call: TRBV28
clone_size: once
cdr3_length: 12
cdr3_aa: CASSFKRNEQYF

j_call: TRBJ1-1
v_call: TRBV2
clone_size: NA
cdr3_length: 12
cdr3_aa: CASSARGTEAFF

j_call: TRBJ1-4
v_call: TRBV18
clone_size: NA
cdr3_length: 18
cdr3_aa: CASSPMDANRAKNEKLFF

j_call: TRBJ2-1
v_call: TRBV19
clone_size: NA
cdr3_length: 14
cdr3_aa: CASSRAQRSNEQFF

j_call: TRBJ1-6
v_call: TRBV5-1
clone_size: NA
cdr3_length: 13
cdr3_aa: CASSLGPGSPLHF

j_call: TRBJ2-3
v_call: TRBV27
clone_size: NA
cdr3_length: 13
cdr3_aa: CATHRGVRDTQYF

j_call: TRBJ1-3
v_call: TRBV6-5
clone_size: once
cdr3_length: 12
cdr3_aa: CACLSSGNTIYF

j_call: TRBJ2-7
v_call: TRBV10-3
clone_size: NA
cdr3_length: 14
cdr3_aa: CAISLGGSSYEQYF

j_call: TRBJ2-7
v_call: TRBV28
clone_size: NA
cdr3_length: 13
cdr3_aa: CASGQGRTYEQYF

j_call: TRBJ2-2
v_call: TRBV6-1
clone_size: NA
cdr3_length: 14
cdr3_aa: CASSERHNTGELFF

j_call: TRBJ2-7
v_call: TRBV2
clone_size: NA
cdr3_length: 14
cdr3_aa: CASTKTGMTYEQYF

j_call: TRBJ2-3
v_call: TRBV6-5
clone_size: NA
cdr3_length: 15
cdr3_aa: CASMGQGASTDTQYF

j_call: TRBJ1-1
v_call: TRBV6-5
clone_size: NA
cdr3_length: 13
cdr3_aa: CASSKQGRTEAFF